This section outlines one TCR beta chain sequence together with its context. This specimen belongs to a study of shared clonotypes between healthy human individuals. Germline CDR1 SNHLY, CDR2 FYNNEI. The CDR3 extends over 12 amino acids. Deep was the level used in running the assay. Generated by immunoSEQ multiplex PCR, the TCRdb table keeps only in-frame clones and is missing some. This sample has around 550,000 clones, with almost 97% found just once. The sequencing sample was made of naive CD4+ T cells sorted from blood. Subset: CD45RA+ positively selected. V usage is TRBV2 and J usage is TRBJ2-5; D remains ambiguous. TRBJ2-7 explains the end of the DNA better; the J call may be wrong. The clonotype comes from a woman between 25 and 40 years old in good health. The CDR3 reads CASTGESYEQYF. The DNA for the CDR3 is TGTGCCAGCACCGGAGAGTCCTACGAGCAGTACTTC.